This T cell receptor beta chain was sequenced in a study of neurological immune-mediated disorders. This clonotype was detected ten times or more. Germline CDR1 SGHVS, CDR2 FQNEAQ. Germline trimming cut 5 bases from V and 1 base from J; bases unmatched to any gene: 5. CDR3 size: 16 residues. A single record per CDR3 protein comes from TCRdb applying MiXCR to the 5' RACE reads. The table shows about 95,000 distinct CDR3 sequences, with 3.5% to 4% occurring only once. This sequence originates from a woman aged 18-30 years with multiple sclerosis. This sequence joins TRBV7-8 and TRBJ2-5; TRBD2 matches at 12 bases. Sequencing input: PBMCs. The CDR3 DNA reads as TGTGCCAGCAGCCTACCTAGCGGGGGGGTCCAAGAGACCCAGTACTTC. It codes for CASSLPSGGVQETQYF.